A selection of T cell receptor beta chains follows, all from one sample in a study of chemoradiotherapy in HPV16-positive cancers. The repertoire was sequenced with immunoSEQ multiplex PCR; TCRdb's copy has only in-frame clones and lacks some. Here the sample spans about 10,000 clones, around 70% being singletons. The biological material was taken from a patient who underwent chemoradiotherapy. These receptors all stem from a human donor with HPV-associated anogenital cancer. CDR3s include the opening cysteine and the closing phenylalanine or tryptophan. A D gene is named only where the DNA matches it firmly. Where a row states a size, it is once, few, many or the class of an expanded clone; other rows omit it.

v_gene: TRBV4-1
j_gene: TRBJ2-5
abundance: NA
len: 15
d_gene: TRBD2
CDR3aa: CASSPRAGGRETQYF
CDR3nt: TGCGCCAGCAGCCCGAGAGCGGGGGGGCGGGAGACCCAGTACTTC

v_gene: TRBV29-1
j_gene: TRBJ2-1
abundance: once
len: 14
d_gene: TRBD2
CDR3aa: CSVASGSLYNEQFF
CDR3nt: TGCAGCGTTGCTAGCGGCTCGCTCTACAATGAGCAGTTCTTC

v_gene: TRBV6-6
j_gene: TRBJ1-2
abundance: NA
len: 14
d_gene: NA
CDR3aa: CAGATGHPGDGYTF
CDR3nt: TGTGCCGGCGCCACTGGTCATCCGGGAGATGGCTACACCTTC

v_gene: TRBV21-1
j_gene: TRBJ2-3
abundance: NA
len: 15
d_gene: NA
CDR3aa: CASSKGYFVSDTQYF
CDR3nt: TGTGCCAGCAGCAAAGGGTACTTCGTTTCAGATACGCAGTATTTT

v_gene: TRBV27
j_gene: TRBJ2-3
abundance: NA
len: 13
d_gene: NA
CDR3aa: CASLDRRTDTQYF
CDR3nt: TGTGCCAGCCTCGACAGGCGCACAGATACGCAGTATTTT

v_gene: TRBV13
j_gene: TRBJ2-7
abundance: once
len: 13
d_gene: NA
CDR3aa: CASSLVGAGEQYF
CDR3nt: TGTGCCAGCAGCTTAGTGGGGGCCGGCGAGCAGTACTTC

v_gene: TRBV10-1
j_gene: TRBJ2-3
abundance: NA
len: 15
d_gene: TRBD1
CDR3aa: CASSDPGQGADTQYF
CDR3nt: TGCGCCAGCAGTGACCCCGGACAGGGGGCAGATACGCAGTATTTT

v_gene: TRBV5-1
j_gene: TRBJ2-2
abundance: NA
len: 17
d_gene: TRBD2
CDR3aa: CASSSLAGGSNTGELFF
CDR3nt: TGCGCCAGCAGCTCCTTAGCGGGGGGTTCGAACACCGGGGAGCTGTTTTTT

v_gene: TRBV4-1
j_gene: TRBJ2-3
abundance: NA
len: 21
d_gene: NA
CDR3aa: CASSPGWLGVTGAYSTDTQYF
CDR3nt: TGCGCCAGCAGCCCGGGGTGGCTGGGGGTTACGGGGGCCTACAGCACAGATACGCAGTATTTT

v_gene: TRBV5-1
j_gene: TRBJ2-3
abundance: NA
len: 14
d_gene: NA
CDR3aa: CASSLEYSLDTQYF
CDR3nt: TGCGCCAGCAGCTTGGAGTACAGCCTAGATACGCAGTATTTT

v_gene: TRBV2
j_gene: TRBJ2-7
abundance: NA
len: 12
d_gene: NA
CDR3aa: CASSVRGNEQYF
CDR3nt: TGTGCCAGCAGTGTTAGGGGCAACGAGCAGTACTTC

v_gene: TRBV30
j_gene: TRBJ1-2
abundance: NA
len: 11
d_gene: NA
CDR3aa: CAWGGGYGYTF
CDR3nt: TGTGCCTGGGGGGGAGGCTATGGCTACACCTTC

v_gene: TRBV30
j_gene: TRBJ2-1
abundance: NA
len: 13
d_gene: NA
CDR3aa: CAWSAGLRNEQFF
CDR3nt: TGTGCCTGGAGTGCGGGGCTACGGAATGAGCAGTTCTTC

v_gene: TRBV19
j_gene: TRBJ2-4
abundance: once
len: 14
d_gene: NA
CDR3aa: CASSIDDRKNIQYF
CDR3nt: TGTGCCAGTAGTATCGATGACAGGAAAAACATTCAGTACTTC

v_gene: TRBV5-1
j_gene: TRBJ1-2
abundance: few
len: 12
d_gene: NA
CDR3aa: CASSLDAYGYTF
CDR3nt: TGCGCCAGCAGCTTGGATGCCTATGGCTACACCTTC

v_gene: TRBV30
j_gene: TRBJ1-1
abundance: NA
len: 14
d_gene: TRBD1
CDR3aa: CAWSVRARGSTAFF
CDR3nt: TGTGCCTGGAGTGTAAGAGCCAGGGGGTCGACCGCTTTCTTT

v_gene: TRBV4-1
j_gene: TRBJ1-5
abundance: NA
len: 15
d_gene: NA
CDR3aa: CASSQDSTGDQPQHF
CDR3nt: TGCGCCAGCAGCCAAGACTCGACAGGTGATCAGCCCCAGCATTTT

v_gene: TRBV6-1
j_gene: TRBJ1-4
abundance: NA
len: 14
d_gene: TRBD1
CDR3aa: CASTAGGTNEKLFF
CDR3nt: TGTGCCAGCACCGCAGGGGGAACTAATGAAAAACTGTTTTTT

v_gene: TRBV5-1
j_gene: TRBJ1-1
abundance: few
len: 14
d_gene: TRBD1
CDR3aa: CASSRQGENTEAFF
CDR3nt: TGCGCCAGCAGTCGACAGGGGGAGAACACTGAAGCTTTCTTT

v_gene: TRBV7-2
j_gene: TRBJ2-1
abundance: once
len: 15
d_gene: TRBD2
CDR3aa: CASSPTSGGYNEQFF
CDR3nt: TGTGCCAGCAGCCCGACTAGCGGGGGATACAATGAGCAGTTCTTC

v_gene: TRBV4-1
j_gene: TRBJ1-3
abundance: few
len: 12
d_gene: NA
CDR3aa: CASSLSGNTIYF
CDR3nt: TGCGCCAGCAGTCTATCTGGAAACACCATATATTTT

v_gene: TRBV10-3
j_gene: TRBJ2-1
abundance: NA
len: 13
d_gene: NA
CDR3aa: CAIRRVSDNEQFF
CDR3nt: TGTGCCATCAGGCGGGTCTCAGACAATGAGCAGTTCTTC

v_gene: TRBV19
j_gene: TRBJ1-2
abundance: NA
len: 14
d_gene: NA
CDR3aa: CASSIVRQSYGYTF
CDR3nt: TGTGCCAGTAGTATAGTCCGGCAGAGCTATGGCTACACCTTC

v_gene: TRBV28
j_gene: TRBJ2-5
abundance: NA
len: 13
d_gene: NA
CDR3aa: CASSSTIMETQYF
CDR3nt: TGTGCCAGCTCCTCTACAATTATGGAGACCCAGTACTTC

v_gene: TRBV18
j_gene: TRBJ2-7
abundance: large
len: 18
d_gene: TRBD2
CDR3aa: CASSPSWTSGGLSYEQYF
CDR3nt: TGTGCCAGCTCACCATCCTGGACTAGCGGGGGCCTCTCCTACGAGCAGTACTTC

v_gene: TRBV25-1
j_gene: TRBJ2-2
abundance: NA
len: 15
d_gene: NA
CDR3aa: CASSEDTLRTGELFF
CDR3nt: TGTGCCAGCAGTGAAGACACCCTACGCACCGGGGAGCTGTTTTTT

v_gene: TRBV2
j_gene: TRBJ2-1
abundance: once
len: 13
d_gene: NA
CDR3aa: CASSGQARNEQFF
CDR3nt: TGTGCCAGCAGTGGACAGGCCAGAAATGAGCAGTTCTTC

v_gene: TRBV2
j_gene: TRBJ2-3
abundance: NA
len: 12
d_gene: NA
CDR3aa: CASRSSTDTQYF
CDR3nt: TGTGCCAGCAGGTCCAGCACAGATACGCAGTATTTT

v_gene: TRBV7-3
j_gene: TRBJ2-7
abundance: few
len: 13
d_gene: NA
CDR3aa: CASSLTGAGEQYF
CDR3nt: TGTGCCAGCAGCTTAACTGGGGCGGGCGAGCAGTACTTC

v_gene: TRBV21-1
j_gene: TRBJ1-1
abundance: once
len: 15
d_gene: NA
CDR3aa: CASSTPTGLGTEAFF
CDR3nt: TGTGCCAGCAGCACCCCCACCGGATTAGGCACTGAAGCTTTCTTT

v_gene: TRBV5-5
j_gene: TRBJ2-2
abundance: NA
len: 16
d_gene: NA
CDR3aa: CASSKGGGPGTGELFF
CDR3nt: TGTGCCAGCAGCAAAGGGGGGGGGCCGGGCACCGGGGAGCTGTTTTTT

v_gene: TRBV16
j_gene: TRBJ1-5
abundance: NA
len: 15
d_gene: NA
CDR3aa: CASSQSYQGNQPQHF
CDR3nt: TGTGCCAGCAGCCAATCCTACCAGGGGAACCAGCCCCAGCATTTT

v_gene: TRBV6-9
j_gene: TRBJ1-2
abundance: few
len: 14
d_gene: TRBD1
CDR3aa: CASSYGAGQGMNSF
CDR3nt: TGTGCCAGCAGTTATGGAGCGGGACAGGGAATGAATAGCTTC

v_gene: TRBV7-9
j_gene: TRBJ1-2
abundance: NA
len: 15
d_gene: TRBD1
CDR3aa: CASSLDRGGSYGYTF
CDR3nt: TGTGCCAGCAGCTTAGACAGGGGAGGGTCCTATGGCTACACCTTC

v_gene: TRBV5-1
j_gene: TRBJ2-1
abundance: NA
len: 14
d_gene: NA
CDR3aa: CASSLGGSYNEQFF
CDR3nt: TGCGCCAGCAGCTTGGGTGGCTCCTACAATGAGCAGTTCTTC

v_gene: TRBV6-4
j_gene: TRBJ2-1
abundance: NA
len: 13
d_gene: NA
CDR3aa: CASSDSSYNEQFF
CDR3nt: TGTGCCAGCAGTGACAGCTCCTACAATGAGCAGTTCTTC

v_gene: TRBV4-2
j_gene: TRBJ1-5
abundance: NA
len: 15
d_gene: NA
CDR3aa: CASSPVMGSNQPQHF
CDR3nt: TGTGCCAGCAGCCCAGTAATGGGTAGCAATCAGCCCCAGCATTTT

v_gene: TRBV25-1
j_gene: TRBJ1-1
abundance: NA
len: 14
d_gene: TRBD1
CDR3aa: CASSPLGTGNRAFF
CDR3nt: TGTGCCAGCAGTCCCCTAGGGACAGGGAATAGGGCTTTCTTT

v_gene: TRBV30
j_gene: TRBJ1-1
abundance: NA
len: 13
d_gene: NA
CDR3aa: CAWSVILNTEAFF
CDR3nt: TGTGCCTGGAGTGTAATTCTGAACACTGAAGCTTTCTTT

v_gene: TRBV6-1
j_gene: TRBJ1-2
abundance: NA
len: 13
d_gene: NA
CDR3aa: CASSEAGNYGYTF
CDR3nt: TGTGCCAGCAGTGAGGCAGGGAACTATGGCTACACCTTC

v_gene: TRBV20-1
j_gene: TRBJ1-2
abundance: NA
len: 11
d_gene: NA
CDR3aa: CSADQQGGYTF
CDR3nt: TGCAGTGCAGACCAACAGGGAGGCTACACCTTC

v_gene: TRBV5-1
j_gene: TRBJ2-1
abundance: NA
len: 15
d_gene: TRBD2
CDR3aa: CASSRDYQSYNEQFF
CDR3nt: TGCGCCAGCAGCAGGGACTATCAATCCTACAATGAGCAGTTCTTC

v_gene: TRBV7-2
j_gene: TRBJ2-5
abundance: NA
len: 15
d_gene: TRBD2
CDR3aa: CASSLASGGGETQYF
CDR3nt: TGTGCCAGCAGCCTCGCTAGCGGGGGGGGTGAGACCCAGTACTTC

v_gene: TRBV21-1
j_gene: TRBJ2-1
abundance: few
len: 18
d_gene: NA
CDR3aa: CASSKVFSGGAQYNEQFF
CDR3nt: TGTGCCAGCAGCAAAGTTTTTAGCGGGGGGGCCCAGTACAATGAGCAGTTCTTC

v_gene: TRBV10-1
j_gene: TRBJ2-4
abundance: NA
len: 15
d_gene: NA
CDR3aa: CASREAGSAKNIQYF
CDR3nt: TGCGCCAGCAGGGAGGCGGGGTCGGCCAAAAACATTCAGTACTTC

v_gene: TRBV7-9
j_gene: TRBJ2-5
abundance: NA
len: 14
d_gene: TRBD2
CDR3aa: CASSRAGGAETQYF
CDR3nt: TGTGCCAGCAGCAGAGCGGGGGGGGCAGAGACCCAGTACTTC

v_gene: TRBV6-1
j_gene: TRBJ1-5
abundance: few
len: 16
d_gene: NA
CDR3aa: CASSEAISPTSQPQHF
CDR3nt: TGTGCCAGCAGTGAAGCGATATCCCCCACATCTCAGCCCCAGCATTTT

v_gene: TRBV7-2
j_gene: TRBJ1-6
abundance: NA
len: 15
d_gene: NA
CDR3aa: CASSLYGAPNSPLHF
CDR3nt: TGTGCCAGCAGCTTGTACGGAGCACCTAATTCACCCCTCCACTTT

v_gene: TRBV14
j_gene: TRBJ2-3
abundance: NA
len: 17
d_gene: TRBD2
CDR3aa: CASSQDQRGGRVDTQYF
CDR3nt: TGTGCCAGCAGCCAAGATCAGCGGGGGGGCCGGGTAGATACGCAGTATTTT

v_gene: TRBV6-5
j_gene: TRBJ1-1
abundance: NA
len: 12
d_gene: NA
CDR3aa: CASRSAGTEAFF
CDR3nt: TGTGCCAGCAGGTCGGCAGGGACCGAAGCTTTCTTT

v_gene: TRBV2
j_gene: TRBJ2-7
abundance: NA
len: 14
d_gene: NA
CDR3aa: CASSDSQVSYEQYF
CDR3nt: TGTGCCAGCAGTGATTCACAGGTCTCCTACGAGCAGTACTTC

v_gene: TRBV9
j_gene: TRBJ1-1
abundance: NA
len: 15
d_gene: NA
CDR3aa: CASSVQGDMNTEAFF
CDR3nt: TGTGCCAGCAGCGTACAGGGTGACATGAACACTGAAGCTTTCTTT

v_gene: TRBV2
j_gene: TRBJ2-7
abundance: NA
len: 14
d_gene: NA
CDR3aa: CASILALETYEQYF
CDR3nt: TGTGCCAGCATACTTGCTCTCGAGACCTACGAGCAGTACTTC

v_gene: TRBV5-1
j_gene: TRBJ2-2
abundance: NA
len: 16
d_gene: NA
CDR3aa: CASSLGNRENTGELFF
CDR3nt: TGCGCCAGCAGCTTGGGCAACAGAGAGAACACCGGGGAGCTGTTTTTT

v_gene: TRBV7-8
j_gene: TRBJ1-2
abundance: few
len: 15
d_gene: NA
CDR3aa: CASSLDRTSGYGYTF
CDR3nt: TGTGCCAGCAGCCTTGACAGGACCAGTGGCTATGGCTACACCTTC

v_gene: TRBV9
j_gene: TRBJ1-6
abundance: NA
len: 16
d_gene: NA
CDR3aa: CASSVDPGRSNSPLHF
CDR3nt: TGTGCCAGCAGCGTAGATCCCGGTCGTTCCAATTCACCCCTCCACTTT

v_gene: TRBV5-4
j_gene: TRBJ1-1
abundance: NA
len: 14
d_gene: NA
CDR3aa: CASSLARSNTEAFF
CDR3nt: TGTGCCAGCAGCTTGGCACGAAGCAACACTGAAGCTTTCTTT

v_gene: TRBV5-1
j_gene: TRBJ1-2
abundance: NA
len: 14
d_gene: TRBD1
CDR3aa: CASSFGQGALGYTF
CDR3nt: TGCGCCAGCAGCTTCGGACAGGGGGCCCTGGGCTACACCTTC